The text below deals with one T cell receptor (beta chain). The data were taken from a study of regulatory T cells in long-lasting Graves disease. The CDR3 length is 13 residues. The V gene lost 6 bases and the J gene lost 5 bases, with 13 bases spanning the gap. Assembly of TCR beta libraries relied on iRepertoire HTBI primers together with Arm-PCR of CDR3 regions. Via MiXCR, TCRdb re-called the multiplex PCR reads, giving one row per CDR3 protein. The sample includes about 530,000 distinct CDR3 sequences, about 16% of them seen just once. As to time point: newly diagnosed GD, antithyroid drugs for less than 3 months. PBMC-derived RNA was used for the TCR library. These same data were also listed under a study on T cells in Graves' hyperthyroidism and ophthalmopathy. From that report: Uncontrolled infection, other autoimmune disease, pregnancy and lactation each barred patients from inclusion.

The sample consisted of peripheral blood mononuclear cells (PBMCs), taken at new diagnosis, from a patient treated with antithyroid drugs. V is TRBV12-3 or TRBV12-4 and J is TRBJ2-5; D is unclear. This TCR came from a woman aged 40 to 65 with Graves disease. The CDR3 protein is CASSLRRYETQYF. The DNA for the CDR3 is TGTGCCAGCAGCCTTAGAAGATATGAGACCCAGTACTTC.